Listed here are 14 T cell receptor beta chains from one sample, sequenced in a study of blood T cell repertoires in COVID-19. The assay was immunoSEQ multiplex PCR, and TCRdb's table has in-frame clones only and misses some. The top ten hold around 0.47% of the sample, which has roughly 87,000 clones, about 91% seen once. Sequencing was done on a sample of peripheral blood. The receptors were gathered from a man between 60 and 75 years old with acute or convalescent COVID-19.

This sequence joins TRBV3-1 (or the pseudogene TRBV3-2) and TRBJ2-7, with 9 bases identical to TRBD1. V dropped 3 bases and J dropped 1; count of bases not matched to a gene: 4. CDR3 size: 15 residues. Germline loops: CDR1 LGHDT, CDR2 YNNKEL (reference sequence). The CDR3: CASSHPGQGSYEQYF. CDR3 DNA: TGTGCCAGCAGCCACCCGGGACAGGGTTCCTACGAGCAGTACTTC.

V gene TRBV30 combines with J gene TRBJ1-6, with TRBD1 as a possible D gene (6 bases). Per the germline V gene, CDR1 is GTSNPN and CDR2 is SVGIG (reference sequence). CDR3 length: 13 amino acids. The germline V and J ends were trimmed by 5 bases and 7 bases, with 12 bases remaining between them. The CDR3 DNA follows: TGTGCCTGGGTACAGGGTTACAATTCACCCCTCCACTTT. It translates to CAWVQGYNSPLHF.

The J gene is TRBJ1-3, the V gene TRBV6-6; no firm D call. CDR1 MNHNY and CDR2 SVGAGI come from the germline V gene (reference sequence). The CDR3 consists of 14 residues. V was cut by 6 bases and J by 0 bases, with 9 bases left in between. The CDR3, as DNA: TGTGCCAGCAGCAAACAGAGCTCTGGAAACACCATATATTTT. Amino acid sequence: CASSKQSSGNTIYF.

The CDR3, as DNA: TGTGCCAGCAGCACGGACAGGGCGGAGACCCAGTACTTC. It encodes CASSTDRAETQYF. The J gene is TRBJ2-5, the V gene TRBV12-3 or TRBV12-4; the match to TRBD1 covers 8 bases. V shed 6 bases and J 5 bases; nucleotides not matched to a gene: 5. CDR3 length: 13 amino acids.

The V and J genes are TRBV2 and TRBJ1-1; 10 bases fit TRBD1. There are 16 residues in the CDR3. The ends lost 0 bases at V and 5 bases at J; junction bases unmatched: 6. CDR1 and CDR2 (germline): SNHLY, FYNNEI. The CDR3 coding sequence is TGTGCCAGCAGTGAAGCGAGGGGACAGGGGAGGACTGAAGCTTTCTTT. Protein product: CASSEARGQGRTEAFF. The complete variable domain, with remaining parts taken from reference TRBV2 and TRBJ1-1, reads EPEVTQTPSHQVTQMGQEVILRCVPISNHLYFYWYRQILGQKVEFLVSFYNNEISEKSEIFDDQFSVERPDGSNFTLKIRSTKLEDSAMYFCASSEARGQGRTEAFFGQGTRLTVV.

This rearrangement joins TRBV5-5 to TRBJ2-1, with TRBD2 matching over 7 bases. Losses at the gene ends were 4 bases for V and 5 bases for J; bases not matched to a gene: 12. There are 16 residues in the CDR3. Germline lookup yields CDR1 SGHKS and CDR2 YYEKEE (reference sequence). CDR3 region: CASSLSGGSFHNEQFF. CDR3 nucleotide sequence: TGTGCCAGCAGCCTGTCCGGGGGGTCTTTCCACAATGAGCAGTTCTTC.

The chain recombines TRBV6-1 with TRBJ1-6; D remains ambiguous. V was shortened by 0 bases and J by 6 bases, with 6 bases between the two germline ends. Germline assignment: CDR1 MNHNS and CDR2 SASEGT. There are 14 residues in the CDR3. The CDR3 here is CASSEAPGNSPLHF. The CDR3 DNA sequence: TGTGCCAGCAGTGAAGCGCCGGGTAATTCACCCCTCCACTTT.

The CDR3 DNA reads as TGTGCCAGCAGCCATAAAACGGAAACTAGCGGGGATTTCTCCTACGAGCAGTACTTC. Translation gives CASSHKTETSGDFSYEQYF. V usage is TRBV6-2 or TRBV6-3 and J usage is TRBJ2-7; 10 bases match TRBD2. V was clipped by 6 bases and J by 0 bases; unmatched bases: 17. The CDR3 is 19 residues long. The germline V gene has CDR1 MNHEY and CDR2 SVGEGT.

V is TRBV10-3 and J is TRBJ2-1; TRBD2 aligns across 8 bases. In germline, CDR1 is ENHRY, CDR2 SYGVKD. This CDR3 contains 17 residues. Trimming took 6 bases from V and 6 from J; bases not matched to a gene: 16. For the CDR3, the DNA is TGTGCCATCAGCAAAACTAGCGGCTTTTCAGAGGGCAATGAGCAGTTCTTC. Amino acid sequence: CAISKTSGFSEGNEQFF.

The CDR3 reads CASSGEGLAFF. DNA of the CDR3: TGTGCCAGCTCTGGCGAGGGATTGGCTTTCTTT. The chain recombines TRBV18 with TRBJ1-1, with D uncertain. The V end lost 6 bases, the J end lost 11 bases, and 13 bases lay between the germline ends. The germline V gene encodes CDR1 KGHSH and CDR2 LQKENI. This CDR3 has 11 residues.

The chain employs TRBV19 and TRBJ2-6, with 9 bases lining up with TRBD1. Looked up from germline, CDR1 is LNHDA and CDR2 is SQIVND (reference sequence). The CDR3 length is 16 residues. V gave up 6 bases and J gave up 0 bases; unmatched junction bases: 3. The CDR3 spells CASRGTGPSGANVLTF. The CDR3 DNA follows: TGTGCCAGTAGGGGGACAGGGCCCTCTGGGGCCAACGTCCTGACTTTC.

This chain joins TRBV6-1 and TRBJ1-5; possibly TRBD1 for D (6 bases). CDR1 is MNHNS, CDR2 SASEGT, per germline. The CDR3 extends over 15 amino acids. With 2 bases removed from V and 6 bases from J, the gap between germline ends came to 14 bases. Here the CDR3 reads CASSESAGVAQPQHF. In nucleotides, the CDR3 is TGTGCCAGCAGTGAAAGTGCAGGGGTCGCTCAGCCCCAGCATTTT.

The chain has TRBV4-2 and TRBJ1-2, with TRBD1 matching 7 bases. Per germline, CDR1 LGHNA and CDR2 YNFKEQ. The CDR3 has 17 amino acids. Germline trimming cut 0 bases from V and 4 bases from J; bases unmatched to any gene: 11. The CDR3 DNA sequence: TGTGCCAGCAGCCAAGATCAGGGGACAGCGGACCGCTATGGCTACACCTTC. Protein sequence: CASSQDQGTADRYGYTF.

CDR3 sequence: CASSKGLGQPQHF. CDR3 bases: TGTGCCAGTAGTAAGGGGCTAGGTCAGCCCCAGCATTTT. The rearrangement links TRBV19 to TRBJ1-5; D may be TRBD1 (5 bases). V was trimmed by 4 bases and J by 6 bases, leaving 10 bases between them. The CDR3 has 13 amino acids. Germline CDR1 LNHDA, CDR2 SQIVND (reference sequence).